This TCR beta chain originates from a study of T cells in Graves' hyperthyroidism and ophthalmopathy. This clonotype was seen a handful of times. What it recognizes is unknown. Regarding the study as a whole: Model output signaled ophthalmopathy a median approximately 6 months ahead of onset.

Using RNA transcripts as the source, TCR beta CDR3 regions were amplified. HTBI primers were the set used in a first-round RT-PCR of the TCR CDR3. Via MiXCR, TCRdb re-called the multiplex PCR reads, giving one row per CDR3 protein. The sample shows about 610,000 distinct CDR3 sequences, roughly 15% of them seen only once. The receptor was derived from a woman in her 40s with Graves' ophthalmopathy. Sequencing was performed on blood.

The CDR3 spells CASSSDGYSGNTIYF. CDR3 bases: TGTGCCAGCAGCTCGGACGGATACTCTGGAAACACCATATATTTT. The chain combines TRBV11-1 with TRBJ1-3; D unclear. There are 15 residues in the CDR3. Per the germline V gene, CDR1 is SGHAT and CDR2 is FQDESV (reference sequence). V lost 4 bases to trimming and J lost 0 bases, with 10 bases between them.